The next 11 T cell receptor beta chains were all read from a single sample in a study of blood T cell repertoires in COVID-19. Sequencing was performed with immunoSEQ multiplex PCR; in TCRdb, only in-frame clones are kept and a portion is missing. The profile covers over 130,000 clones, with 80% to 85% appearing a single time and about 4.2% taken by the ten largest. The sequencing sample was made of peripheral blood. Receptor source: a woman older than 75 with acute or convalescent COVID-19.

V usage is TRBV2 and J usage is TRBJ1-1; D remains ambiguous. The CDR3 covers 14 residues. Trimming took off 7 bases at V and 0 bases at J, with 12 bases between the two ends. Germline values: CDR1 SNHLY, CDR2 FYNNEI. CDR3 protein: CASINSRMNTEAFF. Written as DNA, the CDR3 is TGTGCCAGCATCAACAGCAGAATGAACACTGAAGCTTTCTTT.

This clone occurred a few times. The chain has TRBV7-9 and TRBJ2-7, with TRBD1 matching 7 bases. From germline, CDR1 is SEHNR and CDR2 FQNEAQ (reference sequence). The CDR3 has 13 residues. The trim removed 8 bases at V and 3 bases at J, leaving 7 bases unmatched. Here the CDR3 reads CASGKTGLYEQYF. DNA of the CDR3: TGTGCCAGCGGTAAGACAGGGCTCTACGAGCAGTACTTC.

The V gene is TRBV28, the J gene TRBJ1-6; D gene uncertain. Germline V gene sequence: CDR1 MDHEN, CDR2 SYDVKM. With 3 bases removed from V and 7 bases from J, the gap between germline ends came to 13 bases. The CDR3 has 15 amino acids. CDR3 protein: CASSFQSGWNSPLHF. CDR3 bases: TGTGCCAGCAGTTTTCAGTCGGGGTGGAATTCACCCCTCCACTTT.

The CDR3 DNA reads TGTGCCAGCAGTCCCGGGACAGGGTTCCACGAGCAGTACTTC. Residues: CASSPGTGFHEQYF. The chain employs TRBV28 and TRBJ2-7; 9 bases agree with TRBD1. CDR1 is MDHEN and CDR2 is SYDVKM in the germline V gene. V was clipped by 5 bases and J by 5 bases; unmatched bases: 7. This CDR3 has 14 residues.

The CDR3 is CASSQVFKAGGDYGYTF. The CDR3 DNA sequence: TGTGCCAGCAGCCAAGTATTTAAAGCAGGGGGCGACTATGGCTACACCTTC. The genes are TRBV3-1 (or the pseudogene TRBV3-2) and TRBJ1-2, with 8 nucleotides matching TRBD1. The CDR3 contains 17 residues. Per germline, CDR1 LGHDT and CDR2 YNNKEL (reference sequence). The J segment lost 3 bases and the V segment lost 1 base, leaving 10 bases of the junction unmatched.

The CDR3 DNA sequence: TGTGCCAGTAGGAGGGATCATAACTATGGCTACACCTTC. Residues: CASRRDHNYGYTF. This chain joins TRBV19 and TRBJ1-2, with D unresolved. Germline V gene sequence: CDR1 LNHDA, CDR2 SQIVND (reference sequence). V was pared by 6 bases and J by 1 base, with 9 bases between. The CDR3 loop spans 13 amino acids.

This chain uses TRBV7-8 with TRBJ2-3; perhaps TRBD2 as D (5 bases). Trimming removed 1 base at V and 4 bases at J, with 9 bases between. The CDR3 spans 14 residues. The germline CDR1 and CDR2 sequences are SGHVS and FQNEAQ. As DNA, the CDR3 is TGTGCCAGCAGCTTAGATTCGGGATCAGATACGCAGTATTTT. Amino acid sequence: CASSLDSGSDTQYF.

The chain combines TRBV28 with TRBJ2-5; D gene ambiguous. Trimming removed 5 bases from V and 5 bases from J, with 21 bases in between. The CDR3 is made up of 16 amino acids. From germline, CDR1 is MDHEN and CDR2 SYDVKM. CDR3 protein: CASSLPTRPARETQYF. DNA of the CDR3: TGTGCCAGCAGTCTCCCTACCCGGCCGGCGCGGGAGACCCAGTACTTC.

The chain links TRBV5-1 to TRBJ2-3, with 10 bases lining up with TRBD2. V gave up 4 bases and J gave up 1 base; unmatched junction bases: 3. The CDR3 has 15 residues. Germline V gene lookup returns CDR1 SGHRS and CDR2 YFSETQ. The CDR3 is CASSPGTSGTDTQYF. CDR3 nucleotides: TGCGCCAGCAGCCCCGGGACTAGCGGCACAGATACGCAGTATTTT.

V gene TRBV20-1 combines with J gene TRBJ2-5; D is possibly TRBD2 (5 bases). This CDR3 contains 11 residues. The germline CDR1 and CDR2 sequences are DFQATT and SNEGSKA (reference sequence). The CDR3 sequence: CSAGLQETQYF. CDR3 DNA: TGCAGCGCCGGACTTCAAGAGACCCAGTACTTC.

The rearrangement joins TRBV28 to TRBJ2-2; 7 bases line up with TRBD2. V trimming: 5 bases; J trimming: 7 bases; junction bases outside the gene matches: 22. CDR1 MDHEN and CDR2 SYDVKM come from the germline V gene. This CDR3 has 19 amino acids. The CDR3 coding sequence is TGTGCCAGCAGTCGTGCAGCGGGGAGGGCCTCGGCCCGATACGGGGAGCTGTTTTTT. Translating gives CASSRAAGRASARYGELFF.